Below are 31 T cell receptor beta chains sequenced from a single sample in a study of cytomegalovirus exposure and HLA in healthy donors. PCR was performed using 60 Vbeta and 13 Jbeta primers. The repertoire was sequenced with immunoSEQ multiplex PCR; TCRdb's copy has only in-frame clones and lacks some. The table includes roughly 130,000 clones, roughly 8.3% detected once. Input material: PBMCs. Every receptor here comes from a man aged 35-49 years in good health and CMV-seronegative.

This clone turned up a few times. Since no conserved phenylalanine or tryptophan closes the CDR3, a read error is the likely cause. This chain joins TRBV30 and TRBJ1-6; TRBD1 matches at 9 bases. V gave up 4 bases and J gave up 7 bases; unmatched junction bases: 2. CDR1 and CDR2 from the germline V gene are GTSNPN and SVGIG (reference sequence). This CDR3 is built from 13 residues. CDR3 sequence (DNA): TGTGCCTGGATGGGACAGGGAAATTCACCCCTCCACCTT. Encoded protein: CAWMGQGNSPLHL.

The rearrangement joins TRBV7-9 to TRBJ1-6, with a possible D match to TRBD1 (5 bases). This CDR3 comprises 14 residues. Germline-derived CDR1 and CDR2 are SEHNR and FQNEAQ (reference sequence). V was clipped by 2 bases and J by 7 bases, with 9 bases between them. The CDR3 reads CASSLPRQNSPLHF. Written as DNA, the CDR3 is TGTGCCAGCAGCTTACCCAGACAGAATTCACCCCTCCACTTT.

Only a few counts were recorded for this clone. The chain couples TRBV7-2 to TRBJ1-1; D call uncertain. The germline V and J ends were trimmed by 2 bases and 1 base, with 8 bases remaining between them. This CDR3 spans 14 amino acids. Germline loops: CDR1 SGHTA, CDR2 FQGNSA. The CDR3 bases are TGTGCCAGCAGCTTATTCGCCAGGAACACTGAAGCTTTCTTT. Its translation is CASSLFARNTEAFF. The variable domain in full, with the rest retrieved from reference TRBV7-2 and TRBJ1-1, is GAGVSQSPSNKVTEKGKDVELRCDPISGHTALYWYRQSLGQGLEFLIYFQGNSAPDKSGLPSDRFSAERTGGSVSTLTIQRTQQEDSAVYLCASSLFARNTEAFFGQGTRLTVV.

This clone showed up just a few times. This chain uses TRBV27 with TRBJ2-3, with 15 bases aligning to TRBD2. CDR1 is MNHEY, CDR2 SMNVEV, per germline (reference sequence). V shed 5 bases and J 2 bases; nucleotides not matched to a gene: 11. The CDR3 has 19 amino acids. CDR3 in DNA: TGTGCCAGCAGTGCCCTTTGGACTAGCGGGGGGGGAAACACAGATACGCAGTATTTT. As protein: CASSALWTSGGGNTDTQYF.

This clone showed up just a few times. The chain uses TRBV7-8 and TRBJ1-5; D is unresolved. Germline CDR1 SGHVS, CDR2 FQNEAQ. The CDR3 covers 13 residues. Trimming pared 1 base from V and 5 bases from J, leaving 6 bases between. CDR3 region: CASSLGVYQPQHF. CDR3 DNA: TGTGCCAGCAGCTTAGGCGTGTATCAGCCCCAGCATTTT.

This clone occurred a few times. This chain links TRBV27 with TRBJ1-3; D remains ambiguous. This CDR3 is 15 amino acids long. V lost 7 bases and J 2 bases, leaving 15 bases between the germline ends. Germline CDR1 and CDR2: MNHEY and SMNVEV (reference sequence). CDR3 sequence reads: CASTALKAAGNTIYF. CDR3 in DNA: TGTGCCAGCACCGCCCTTAAAGCGGCTGGAAACACCATATATTTT.

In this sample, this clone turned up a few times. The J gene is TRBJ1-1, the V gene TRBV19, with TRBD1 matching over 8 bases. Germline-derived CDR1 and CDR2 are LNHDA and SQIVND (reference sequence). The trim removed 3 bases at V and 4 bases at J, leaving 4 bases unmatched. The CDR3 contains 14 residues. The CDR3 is CASSIQGARTEAFF. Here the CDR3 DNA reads TGTGCCAGTAGTATCCAGGGGGCGCGCACTGAAGCTTTCTTT.

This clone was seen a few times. The DNA for the CDR3 is TGTGCCAGCTCGTCCAGGAGAGGGGGCACTGAAGCTTTCTTT. Translation: CASSSRRGGTEAFF. V and J are TRBV27 and TRBJ1-1, with D perhaps matching TRBD1 (6 bases). V lost 8 bases and J lost 4, with 17 bases in between. Germline V lookup: CDR1 MNHEY, CDR2 SMNVEV (reference sequence). The CDR3 totals 14 residues.

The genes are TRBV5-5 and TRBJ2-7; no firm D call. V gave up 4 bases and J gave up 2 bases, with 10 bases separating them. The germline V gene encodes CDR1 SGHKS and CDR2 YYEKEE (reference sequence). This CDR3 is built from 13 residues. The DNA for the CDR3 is TGTGCCAGCAGCCCTCCTGGGCCCTACGAGCAGTACTTC. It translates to CASSPPGPYEQYF.

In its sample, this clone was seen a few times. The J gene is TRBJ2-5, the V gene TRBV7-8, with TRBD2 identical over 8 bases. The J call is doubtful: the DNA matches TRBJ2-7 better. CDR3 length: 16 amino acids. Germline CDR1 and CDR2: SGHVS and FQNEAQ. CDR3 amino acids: CASSLRVGSGDIEQYF. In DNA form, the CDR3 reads TGTGCCAGCAGCTTGCGGGTTGGTAGCGGGGATATCGAGCAGTACTTC.

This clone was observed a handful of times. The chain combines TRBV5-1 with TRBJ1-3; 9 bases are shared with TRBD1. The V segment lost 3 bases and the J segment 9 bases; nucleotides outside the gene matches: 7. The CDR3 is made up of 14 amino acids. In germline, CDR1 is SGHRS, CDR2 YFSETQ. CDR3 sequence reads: CASSWGQGMGTIYF. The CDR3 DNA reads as TGCGCCAGCAGCTGGGGACAGGGTATGGGCACCATATATTTT.

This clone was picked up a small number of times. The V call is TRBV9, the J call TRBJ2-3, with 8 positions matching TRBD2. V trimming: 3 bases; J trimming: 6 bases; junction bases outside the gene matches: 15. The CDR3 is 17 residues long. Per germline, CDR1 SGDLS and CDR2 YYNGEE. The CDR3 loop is CASSAGRWSGGADTQYF. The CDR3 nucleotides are TGTGCCAGCAGCGCTGGGCGATGGAGCGGGGGAGCGGATACGCAGTATTTT.

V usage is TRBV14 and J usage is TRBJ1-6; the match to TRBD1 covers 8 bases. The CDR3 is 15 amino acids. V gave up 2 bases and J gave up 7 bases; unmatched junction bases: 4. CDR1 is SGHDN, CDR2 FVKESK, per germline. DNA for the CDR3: TGTGCCAGCAGCCAAAGGACAGGGTCGAATTCACCCCTCCACTTT. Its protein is CASSQRTGSNSPLHF. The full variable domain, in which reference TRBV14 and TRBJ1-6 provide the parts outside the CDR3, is EAGVTQFPSHSVIEKGQTVTLRCDPISGHDNLYWYRRVMGKEIKFLLHFVKESKQDESGMPNNRFLAERTGGTYSTLKVQPAELEDSGVYFCASSQRTGSNSPLHFGNGTRLTVT.

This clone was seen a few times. The CDR3 sequence: CASSSRPTSGEEDNEQFF. In nucleotides, the CDR3 is TGCGCCAGCAGCTCCCGACCTACCAGCGGGGAGGAGGACAATGAGCAGTTCTTC. V and J are TRBV5-1 and TRBJ2-1; 7 positions agree with TRBD2. This CDR3 has 18 amino acids. Germline assignment: CDR1 SGHRS and CDR2 YFSETQ. The J segment lost 5 bases and the V segment lost 3 bases, leaving 17 bases of the junction unmatched.

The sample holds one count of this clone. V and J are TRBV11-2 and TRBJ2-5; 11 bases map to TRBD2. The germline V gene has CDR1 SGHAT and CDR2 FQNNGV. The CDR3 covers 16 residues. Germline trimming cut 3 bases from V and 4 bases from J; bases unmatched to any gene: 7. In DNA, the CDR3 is TGTGCCAGCAGCTTTAATAGCGGGGGGGCCCGAGAGACCCAGTACTTC. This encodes CASSFNSGGARETQYF.

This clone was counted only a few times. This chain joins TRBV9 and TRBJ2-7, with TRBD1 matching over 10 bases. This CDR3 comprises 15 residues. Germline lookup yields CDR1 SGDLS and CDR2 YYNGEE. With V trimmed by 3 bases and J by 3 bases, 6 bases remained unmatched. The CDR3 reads CASSAHRDRGYEQYF. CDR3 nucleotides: TGTGCCAGCAGCGCCCACCGGGACAGGGGCTACGAGCAGTACTTC.

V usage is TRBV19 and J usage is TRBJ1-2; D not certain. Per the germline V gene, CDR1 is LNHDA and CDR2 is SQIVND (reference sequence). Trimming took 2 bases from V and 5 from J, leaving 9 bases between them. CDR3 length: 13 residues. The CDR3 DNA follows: TGTGCCAGTAGTATACGGGTTGAGTATGGCTACACCTTC. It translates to CASSIRVEYGYTF.

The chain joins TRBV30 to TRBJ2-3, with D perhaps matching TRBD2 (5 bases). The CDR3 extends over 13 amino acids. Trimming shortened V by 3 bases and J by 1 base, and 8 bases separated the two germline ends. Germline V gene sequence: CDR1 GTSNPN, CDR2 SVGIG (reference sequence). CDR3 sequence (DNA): TGTGCCTGGAGAGGGCGGGGCACAGATACGCAGTATTTT. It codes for CAWRGRGTDTQYF. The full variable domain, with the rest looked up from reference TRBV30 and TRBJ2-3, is SQTIHQWPATLVQPVGSPLSLECTVEGTSNPNLYWYRQAAGRGLQLLFYSVGIGQISSEVPQNLSASRPQDRQFILSSKKLLLSDSGFYLCAWRGRGTDTQYFGPGTRLTVL.

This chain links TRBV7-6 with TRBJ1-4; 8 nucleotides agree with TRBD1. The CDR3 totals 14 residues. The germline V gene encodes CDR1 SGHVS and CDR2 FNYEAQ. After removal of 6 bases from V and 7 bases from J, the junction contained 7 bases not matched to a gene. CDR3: CASSSQGAGEKLFF. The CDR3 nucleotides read TGTGCCAGCAGTTCTCAGGGGGCTGGTGAAAAACTGTTTTTT.

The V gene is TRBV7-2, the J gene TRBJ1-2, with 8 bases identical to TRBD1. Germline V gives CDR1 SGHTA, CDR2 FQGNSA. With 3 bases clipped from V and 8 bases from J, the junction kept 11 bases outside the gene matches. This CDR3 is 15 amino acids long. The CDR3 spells CASSLGTRGRGGYTF. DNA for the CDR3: TGTGCCAGCAGCTTGGGGACCAGGGGGCGAGGCGGCTACACCTTC.

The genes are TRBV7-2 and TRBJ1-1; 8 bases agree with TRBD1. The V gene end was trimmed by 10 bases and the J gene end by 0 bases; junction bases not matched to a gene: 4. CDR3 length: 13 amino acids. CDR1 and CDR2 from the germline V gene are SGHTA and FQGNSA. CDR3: CATSTGVNTEAFF. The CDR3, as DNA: TGTGCCACGTCGACAGGGGTGAACACTGAAGCTTTCTTT.

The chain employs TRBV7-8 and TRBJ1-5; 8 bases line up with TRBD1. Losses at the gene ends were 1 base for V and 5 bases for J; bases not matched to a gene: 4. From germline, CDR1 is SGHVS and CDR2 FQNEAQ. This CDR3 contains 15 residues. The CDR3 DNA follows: TGTGCCAGCAGCTTAGGGGCAGGGGGCCATCAGCCCCAGCATTTT. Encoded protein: CASSLGAGGHQPQHF.

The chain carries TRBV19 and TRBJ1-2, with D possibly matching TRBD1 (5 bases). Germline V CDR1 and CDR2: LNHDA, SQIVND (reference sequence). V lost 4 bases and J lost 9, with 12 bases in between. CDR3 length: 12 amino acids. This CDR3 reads CASSNQGVCYTF. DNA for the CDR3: TGTGCCAGTAGTAACCAGGGCGTATGCTACACCTTC.

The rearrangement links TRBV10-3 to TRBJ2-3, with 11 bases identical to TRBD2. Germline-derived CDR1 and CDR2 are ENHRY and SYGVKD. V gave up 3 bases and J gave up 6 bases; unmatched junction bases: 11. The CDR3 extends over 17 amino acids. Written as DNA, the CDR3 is TGTGCCATCAGTGAAGGGGTGGTAGCGGGGGGGTCTGATACGCAGTATTTT. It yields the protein CAISEGVVAGGSDTQYF.

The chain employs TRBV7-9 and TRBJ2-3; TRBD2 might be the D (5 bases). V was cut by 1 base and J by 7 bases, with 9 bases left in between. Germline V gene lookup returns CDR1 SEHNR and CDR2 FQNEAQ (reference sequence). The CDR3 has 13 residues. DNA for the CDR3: TGTGCCAGCAGCTTAGAGGACTCCTATACGCAGTATTTT. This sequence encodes CASSLEDSYTQYF.

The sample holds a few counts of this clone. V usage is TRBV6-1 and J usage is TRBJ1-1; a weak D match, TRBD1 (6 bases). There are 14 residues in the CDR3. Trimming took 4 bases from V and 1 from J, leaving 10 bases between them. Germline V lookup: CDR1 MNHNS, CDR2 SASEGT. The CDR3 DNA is TGTGCCAGCAGTGTGGCGACAGGGAACACTGAAGCTTTCTTT. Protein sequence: CASSVATGNTEAFF.

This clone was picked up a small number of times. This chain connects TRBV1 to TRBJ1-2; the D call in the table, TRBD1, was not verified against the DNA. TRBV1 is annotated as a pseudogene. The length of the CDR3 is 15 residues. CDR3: CTSNDRGRDPLGYTF. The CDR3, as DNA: TGCACCAGCAACGACAGGGGGCGGGATCCCCTTGGCTACACCTTC.

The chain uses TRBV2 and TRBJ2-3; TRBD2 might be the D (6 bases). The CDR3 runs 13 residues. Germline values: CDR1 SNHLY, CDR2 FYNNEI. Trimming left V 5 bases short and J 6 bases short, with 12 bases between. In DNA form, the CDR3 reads TGTGCCAGCAGTAACACCGCGGGGGATACGCAGTATTTT. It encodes CASSNTAGDTQYF. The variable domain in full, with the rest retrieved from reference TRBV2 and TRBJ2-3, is EPEVTQTPSHQVTQMGQEVILRCVPISNHLYFYWYRQILGQKVEFLVSFYNNEISEKSEIFDDQFSVERPDGSNFTLKIRSTKLEDSAMYFCASSNTAGDTQYFGPGTRLTVL.

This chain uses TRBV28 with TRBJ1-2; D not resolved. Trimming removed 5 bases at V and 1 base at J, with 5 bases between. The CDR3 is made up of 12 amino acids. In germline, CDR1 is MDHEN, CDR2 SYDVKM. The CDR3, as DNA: TGTGCCAGCAGTGCCGGTAACTATGGCTACACCTTC. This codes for CASSAGNYGYTF.

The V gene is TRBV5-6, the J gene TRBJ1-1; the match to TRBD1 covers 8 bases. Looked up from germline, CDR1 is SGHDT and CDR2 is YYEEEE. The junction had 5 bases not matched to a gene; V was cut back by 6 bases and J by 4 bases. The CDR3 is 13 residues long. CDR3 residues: CASTQTGGTEAFF. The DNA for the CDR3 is TGTGCCAGCACCCAAACAGGGGGCACTGAAGCTTTCTTT.

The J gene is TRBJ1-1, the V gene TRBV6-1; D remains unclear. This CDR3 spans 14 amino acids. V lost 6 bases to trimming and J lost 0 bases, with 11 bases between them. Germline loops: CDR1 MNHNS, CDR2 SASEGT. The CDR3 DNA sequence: TGTGCCAGCAGGCGCTTACAGATGAACACTGAAGCTTTCTTT. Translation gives CASRRLQMNTEAFF.